This T cell receptor (beta chain) emerged from a study of T cells in Graves' hyperthyroidism and ophthalmopathy. Background on the study: Initial diagnosis, before any treatment, was when peripheral blood was collected. Overall study results and limits: Ophthalmopathy could be told apart from stable hyperthyroidism with a 13 V-J model.

The CDR3 has 15 amino acids. Trimming left V 5 bases short and J 5 bases short, with 16 bases between. The germline CDR1 and CDR2 sequences are MNHNS and SASEGT. This clonotype was counted a few times. Its antigen is not known. The investigators amplified TCR beta CDR3 regions from RNA transcripts. RT-PCR in the first round (using the HTBI primer set) targeted the TCR CDR3. TCRdb ran MiXCR on the multiplex PCR reads and lists one entry per CDR3 protein. The repertoire holds 250,000 to 350,000 distinct CDR3 sequences, with about a sixth as singletons. The chain uses TRBV6-1 and TRBJ1-5; D may be TRBD1 (5 bases). Sequences were obtained from blood. This clonotype was sampled from an older woman with Graves' ophthalmopathy. The CDR3 sequence is CASSYGGGDDQPQHF. The CDR3 DNA sequence: TGTGCCAGCAGTTACGGGGGGGGTGACGATCAGCCCCAGCATTTT.